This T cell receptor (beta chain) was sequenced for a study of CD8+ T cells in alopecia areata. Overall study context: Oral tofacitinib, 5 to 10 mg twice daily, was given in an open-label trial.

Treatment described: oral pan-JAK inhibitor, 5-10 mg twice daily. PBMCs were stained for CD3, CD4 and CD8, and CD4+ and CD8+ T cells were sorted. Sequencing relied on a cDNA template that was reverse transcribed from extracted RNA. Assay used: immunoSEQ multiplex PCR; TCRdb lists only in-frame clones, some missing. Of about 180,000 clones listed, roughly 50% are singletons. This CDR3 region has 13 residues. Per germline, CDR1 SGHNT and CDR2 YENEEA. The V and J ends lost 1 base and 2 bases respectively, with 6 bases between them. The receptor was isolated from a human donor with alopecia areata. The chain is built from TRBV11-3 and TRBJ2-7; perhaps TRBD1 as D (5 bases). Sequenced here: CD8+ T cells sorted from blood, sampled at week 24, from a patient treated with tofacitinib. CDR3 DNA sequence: TGTGCCAGCAGCTTAGGACAGCCCTACGAGCAGTACTTC. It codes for CASSLGQPYEQYF.